This TCR beta chain was recovered during a study of blood T cell repertoires in COVID-19. Study context: T cells, B-cell-depleted T cells, or PBMCs provided the cDNA or gDNA that served as material.

Seattle cases were enrolled at active infection and followed longitudinally. As handled by the study authors: Scientists estimated how many nucleated cells there were by amplifying reference gene primers. The assay was immunoSEQ multiplex PCR, and TCRdb's table has in-frame clones only and misses some. V and J calls plus clone size are reproduced from that table; the DNA served to infer D and trimming. Of fewer than 30,000 clones in the sample, 70% to 90% were seen once. Germline V lookup: CDR1 MNHEY, CDR2 SMNVEV (reference sequence). V was pared by 5 bases and J by 1 base, with 8 bases between. The CDR3 is 14 amino acids.

This sequence joins TRBV27 and TRBJ1-4, with D unresolved. The sample consisted of peripheral blood. This receptor was taken from a woman over 75 with COVID-19, enrolled during active disease. The CDR3 DNA follows: TGTGCCAGCAGTCGGGGAGGAACTAATGAAAAACTGTTTTTT. It specifies CASSRGGTNEKLFF.